This TCR beta chain came from a study of breast tumors, draining lymph nodes, adjacent tissues. The study, taken as a whole, reports: Compared with lymph nodes, tumors were less diverse; compared with nontumor tissue, more.

CDR1 and CDR2 (germline): SGHAT, FQNNGV. The CDR3 consists of 14 residues. Unmatched junction bases numbered 11, after V lost 5 bases and J lost 11 bases. Breast cancer patients provided tissue from their axillary draining lymph nodes. TCRdb independently ran MiXCR on the multiplex PCR reads; one entry per CDR3 protein. The sample contains about 110,000 distinct CDR3 sequences, around 30% of which appear only once. As regards this clonotype: Its antigen remains unidentified.

The chain has TRBV11-2 and TRBJ2-2; 7 bases match TRBD1. The clonotype originates from a female donor with breast cancer. Some clones in this sample may be carry-over from other donors' samples. The sample was axillary lymph node tissue. CDR3 in amino acids: CASSPPGQYNELFF. The CDR3 region has the DNA TGTGCCAGCAGCCCCCCGGGACAGTACAATGAGCTGTTTTTT.